This T cell receptor (beta chain) was recorded in a study of identical twins. Via MiXCR, TCRdb re-called the 5' RACE reads, giving one row per CDR3 protein. The table lists approximately 590,000 distinct CDR3 sequences, roughly 9.5% of them singletons. This clonotype has a handful of counts. The sample was also reused in another study, on yellow fever vaccine responses in identical twins.

The receptor's source is a woman between 18 and 29 years old in good health. The sequenced material came from PBMCs.

The CDR3 is CASSLAQLPYNEQFF. The CDR3 DNA follows: TGTGCCAGCAGCTTAGCACAGCTCCCCTACAATGAGCAGTTCTTC. This chain uses TRBV7-2 with TRBJ2-1; the D is unclear. Between the trimmed V and J ends, which lost 0 bases and 2 bases, there was a span of 8 bases. The CDR3 contains 15 residues. CDR1 SGHTA and CDR2 FQGNSA come from the germline V gene.